This T cell receptor beta chain derives from a study of identical twins. TCRdb ran MiXCR on the 5' RACE reads and lists one entry per CDR3 protein. The sample consists of just over 500,000 distinct CDR3 sequences, roughly 21% of them appearing once. The length of the CDR3 is 14 residues. V lost 1 base and J 8 bases, leaving 14 bases between the germline ends. Germline V lookup: CDR1 LGHDT, CDR2 YNNKEL (reference sequence). This sample also belongs to another study, concerning T cells expressing NK-cell markers. That investigation notes: Within the sequenced cohort of eight donors, seven exhibited HCMV seropositivity and one was seronegative.

Source material: CD4+ T cells sorted from blood. The receptor was isolated from a young woman in good health. The V and J genes are TRBV3-1 and TRBJ1-2; maybe TRBD1 (6 bases). The CDR3: CASSQVRQVGGYTF. CDR3 bases: TGTGCCAGCAGCCAAGTTCGACAGGTCGGAGGCTACACCTTC.